A selection of T cell receptor beta chains follows, all from one sample in a study of cytomegalovirus exposure and HLA in healthy donors. Some clones are missing from TCRdb's copy, which holds only in-frame ones; the method was immunoSEQ multiplex PCR. This sample yields 250,000 or so clones, of which around 91% are seen a single time; 0.35% to 0.45% belongs to the top ten. The sequenced sample was PBMCs. The origin of the receptors is a woman aged 18-29 years in good health and CMV-seronegative. Both conserved end residues are part of each CDR3. D genes are given only for firm matches. Size is stated for part of the rows, as once, few or many counts, or as a class when the clone is expanded.

clone size	V gene	CDR3 length	J gene	D gene	CDR3 DNA	CDR3 protein
NA	TRBV6-1	13	TRBJ2-3	NA	TGTGCCAGTACTGGGACATACACCGATACGCAGTATTTT	CASTGTYTDTQYF
NA	TRBV7-6	15	TRBJ2-1	NA	TGTGCCAGCAGCTTTAGGGGGAACTCCTACAATGAGCAGTTCTTC	CASSFRGNSYNEQFF
NA	TRBV27	17	TRBJ2-3	NA	TGTGCCAGCAGTGGGAGAGGCTTTGTTCGGAGAACAGATACGCAGTATTTT	CASSGRGFVRRTDTQYF
NA	TRBV5-1	20	TRBJ2-1	TRBD2	TGCGCCAGCAGCTTCTCCCTGGGACTAGCGGGGGTTAGCTCCTACAATGAGCAGTTCTTC	CASSFSLGLAGVSSYNEQFF
NA	TRBV20-1	11	TRBJ2-7	NA	TGCAGTGCTAGACAGACAGGCGAGCAGTACTTC	CSARQTGEQYF
NA	TRBV19	16	TRBJ2-7	NA	TGTGCCAGTAGTGGAACCCGAAACGGGCAGGGCTACGAGCAGTACTTC	CASSGTRNGQGYEQYF
once	TRBV11-2	15	TRBJ2-3	NA	TGTGCCAGCAGTCAACTACGGAGGGGGCCGGATACGCAGTATTTT	CASSQLRRGPDTQYF
NA	TRBV10-3	14	TRBJ2-1	TRBD1	TGTGCCATCAGTGACGGACAGGAGTACAATGAGCAGTTCTTC	CAISDGQEYNEQFF
NA	TRBV7-2	15	TRBJ2-7	NA	TGTGCCAGCAGCCCCCGAGGCCAGGGAAGGTACGAGCAGTACTTC	CASSPRGQGRYEQYF
once	TRBV28	14	TRBJ1-5	TRBD1	TGTGCCAGCAGTCCCGACAGGGTCAATCAGCCCCAGCATTTT	CASSPDRVNQPQHF
NA	TRBV28	17	TRBJ1-5	TRBD1	TGTGCCAGCAGTTTAATTCGACAGGGGGCTGGCAATCAGCCCCAGCATTTT	CASSLIRQGAGNQPQHF
NA	TRBV7-2	15	TRBJ2-2	TRBD2	TGTGCCAGCAGCTCAACGGGGGGGCACTCCGGGGAGCTGTTTTTT	CASSSTGGHSGELFF
once	TRBV11-3	13	TRBJ2-3	TRBD2	TGTGCCAGCAGCTTTCTAGCGGGGGGGAGGCAGTATTTT	CASSFLAGGRQYF
once	TRBV10-2	18	TRBJ2-5	TRBD2	TGCGCCAGCAGTCGACCTCCGCTCGGGACTAGCCCTCAAGAGACCCAGTACTTC	CASSRPPLGTSPQETQYF
NA	TRBV5-6	14	TRBJ1-6	TRBD1	TGTGCCAGCAGCCCGGGACAGGGCAATTCACCCCTCCACTTT	CASSPGQGNSPLHF
NA	TRBV5-1	15	TRBJ1-1	NA	TGCGCCAGCAGCGCCGGGACACAACGGGGCACTGAAGCTTTCTTT	CASSAGTQRGTEAFF
once	TRBV5-4	13	TRBJ2-1	NA	TGTGCCAGCAGCTTGAGAACAGGGAATGAGCAGTTCTTC	CASSLRTGNEQFF
NA	TRBV5-1	14	TRBJ2-3	TRBD2	TGCGCCAGCAGCGCGCTGGTGGGGGGGGATACGCAGTATTTT	CASSALVGGDTQYF
NA	TRBV5-4	13	TRBJ1-1	NA	TGTGCCAGCAGCTTGGGGGGGGGTTTTGAAGCTTTCTTT	CASSLGGGFEAFF